The rows below give T cell receptor beta chains drawn from one sample of a study of T cell responses to AZD1222 COVID-19 vaccine. Sequencing used immunoSEQ multiplex PCR; TCRdb keeps in-frame clones, though not all of them. In the table there are 150,000 to 200,000 clones, 87% of which are singletons. Sequencing was performed on peripheral blood, taken on day 0 of MenACWY control vaccination. These receptors came from an adult in good health. Each CDR3 is given with its conserved first and last residue. A D gene is named only where the DNA matches it firmly. The listing skips clone size in some rows; elsewhere it reads once, few, many or a size class.

TRBV9,once,NA,TRBJ2-1,TGTGCCAGCAGCTCAGCTCCAAAGGGCTCCTACAATGAGCAGTTCTTC,CASSSAPKGSYNEQFF
TRBV28,NA,NA,TRBJ2-7,TGTGCCAGCAGCAACCTCGCCAGGGAGCAGTACTTC,CASSNLAREQYF
TRBV29-1,NA,NA,TRBJ1-1,TGCAGCGCGAAAGGTCTTGGTTTTGACACTGAAGCTTTCTTT,CSAKGLGFDTEAFF
TRBV7-2,once,TRBD2,TRBJ2-5,TGTGCCAGCAGCCCGAGACTAGCGGAAGAGACCCAGTACTTC,CASSPRLAEETQYF
TRBV15,NA,NA,TRBJ1-4,TGTGCCACCAGCAGTTTTCTAGGGGGTACCCTCGAAAAACTGTTTTTT,CATSSFLGGTLEKLFF
TRBV7-8,once,NA,TRBJ1-3,TGTGCCAGCAGTCCGCGAAGGGGAAACTGGGGGGTGTCAGGAAACACCATATATTTT,CASSPRRGNWGVSGNTIYF
TRBV6-5,NA,NA,TRBJ2-2,TGTGCCAGCAGTTACTTGGTTTTCTCGAACACCGGGGAGCTGTTTTTT,CASSYLVFSNTGELFF
TRBV27,NA,NA,TRBJ1-4,TGTGCCAGCAGTTTAAGTGGTTCAGGAAAACTGTTTTTT,CASSLSGSGKLFF
TRBV24-1,NA,TRBD1,TRBJ2-3,TGTGCCACCAGTGGGAACAGGGGGCTCGGGGATACGCAGTATTTT,CATSGNRGLGDTQYF
TRBV20-1,NA,NA,TRBJ2-1,TGCAGTGCTAGTTCTGGACTCAACAATGAGCAGTTCTTC,CSASSGLNNEQFF
TRBV24-1,NA,TRBD2,TRBJ2-5,TGTGCCACCAGTGATCCGAGACGGACTAGCGGGAGTCCCCAAGAGACCCAGTACTTC,CATSDPRRTSGSPQETQYF
TRBV10-3,NA,TRBD2,TRBJ2-7,TGTGCCATCAGTGCGGAACTAGCGGGGGGAACGGCCTACGAGCAGTACTTC,CAISAELAGGTAYEQYF
TRBV4-1,NA,TRBD2,TRBJ2-1,TGCGCCAGCAGCCAAGAGGGTCGGGGGGGCTCGAATGAGCAGTTCTTC,CASSQEGRGGSNEQFF
TRBV19,NA,TRBD1,TRBJ1-5,TGTGCCAGTAGCAGGGGGAGCGGCAATCAGCCCCAGCATTTT,CASSRGSGNQPQHF
TRBV30,NA,NA,TRBJ1-3,TGTGCCTGGGAGGTCGGCTCTGGAAACACCATATATTTT,CAWEVGSGNTIYF
TRBV5-1,NA,NA,TRBJ2-5,TGCGCCAGCAGCTTCGGGAGGGGGCAGGAGACCCAGTACTTC,CASSFGRGQETQYF
TRBV4-2,NA,NA,TRBJ1-4,TGTGCCAGCAGCCAAGATCATGGGCGCAGGGAAGACGAAAAACTGTTTTTT,CASSQDHGRREDEKLFF
TRBV12-3/TRBV12-4,NA,NA,TRBJ1-6,TGTGCCAGCAGTTTTGCTTCAGGGTACCACTTT,CASSFASGYHF
TRBV6-1,NA,TRBD1,TRBJ1-5,TGTGCCAGCAGTGAAGGGGGGGGACAGGGTCCGCCCCAGCATTTT,CASSEGGGQGPPQHF
TRBV7-8,NA,TRBD1,TRBJ1-2,TGTGCCAGCAGCCCAGGGACAGGGGGCCTCTATGGCTACACCTTC,CASSPGTGGLYGYTF
TRBV2,once,TRBD1,TRBJ2-2,TGTGCCAGCAGGGGACAGGCCGCGAACACCGGGGAGCTGTTTTTT,CASRGQAANTGELFF
TRBV2,once,TRBD1,TRBJ2-1,TGTGCCAGCAGTGATTTAGTTGGGACAGGGGGGAACAATGAGCAGTTCTTC,CASSDLVGTGGNNEQFF
TRBV11-2,NA,NA,TRBJ1-3,TGTGCCAGCAGCTTAGATCGTGCGGGAAACACCATATATTTT,CASSLDRAGNTIYF
TRBV5-1,NA,TRBD1,TRBJ2-1,TGCGCCAGCAGCTTGGGGGGACAGGGCAACAATGAGCAGTTCTTC,CASSLGGQGNNEQFF
TRBV19,NA,NA,TRBJ1-1,TGTGCCAGTAGTATAGGTCATCTGGGCACTGAAGCTTTCTTT,CASSIGHLGTEAFF
TRBV27,NA,TRBD2,TRBJ2-7,TGTGCCAGCAGACTAGCGGGAGGGCCCTACGAGCAGTACTTC,CASRLAGGPYEQYF
TRBV2,NA,TRBD1,TRBJ1-5,TGTGCCAGCAGTGGGCAGGGGGCTGGCAATCAGCCCCAGCATTTT,CASSGQGAGNQPQHF
TRBV5-1,NA,TRBD2,TRBJ2-1,TGCGCCAGCAGCTTTGGGACTAGGGGCAGCAATGAGCAGTTCTTC,CASSFGTRGSNEQFF
TRBV5-4,once,NA,TRBJ1-4,TGTGCCAGCAGCTTTGGTAATGAAAAACTGTTTTTT,CASSFGNEKLFF
TRBV29-1,NA,NA,TRBJ2-3,TGCAGCGTTGGGGGGAAGACAACGGATACGCAGTATTTT,CSVGGKTTDTQYF
TRBV12-3/TRBV12-4,NA,NA,TRBJ2-6,TGTGCCACCGGTCGCTCTGGGGCCAACGTCCTGACTTTC,CATGRSGANVLTF
TRBV6-5,NA,NA,TRBJ2-5,TGTGCCAGCATAGACCGGCAAGAGACCCAGTACTTC,CASIDRQETQYF
TRBV10-1,NA,TRBD1,TRBJ2-5,TGCGCCAGCACCCAGACAGGGGTGGAGACCCAGTACTTC,CASTQTGVETQYF